Each of the 24 T cell receptor beta chains below was sequenced from the same sample in a study of blood T cell repertoires in COVID-19 (dated by TCRdb to 2020 to 2022). The receptor library was made with the immunoSEQ multiplex PCR assay. TCRdb's version of the immuneACCESS table is confined to in-frame rearrangements and falls short of the full clone set. An unresolved V gene accounts for under half of the shortfall where checked; the remainder is of unknown origin. This sample lists some 76,000 clones; roughly 84% were detected once. Roughly a tenth of the sample belongs to the ten largest clones. Specimen: peripheral blood. The receptors derive from a woman aged 18 to 35 with acute or convalescent COVID-19.

This rearrangement joins TRBV7-9 to TRBJ1-1; 7 bases are shared with TRBD1. Germline V gene sequence: CDR1 SEHNR, CDR2 FQNEAQ (reference sequence). J gave up 4 bases and V 1 base, and 6 bases lay outside the gene matches. CDR3 length: 15 amino acids. CDR3 nucleotide sequence: TGTGCCAGCAGCTTAGGGGGCAGGGGGGCCACTGAAGCTTTCTTT. Protein product: CASSLGGRGATEAFF.

The rearrangement uses TRBV29-1 and TRBJ2-3; 8 bases match TRBD2. This CDR3 comprises 15 residues. Trimming at V came to 4 bases and at J to 3 bases, leaving 9 bases not matched to a gene. Germline V lookup: CDR1 SQVTM, CDR2 ANQGSEA. The CDR3 here is CSVVEREKFTDTQYF. The CDR3 nucleotides are TGCAGCGTTGTTGAGCGGGAGAAATTTACAGATACGCAGTATTTT.

The chain recombines TRBV30 with TRBJ2-3; D might be TRBD2 (6 bases). The CDR3 is made up of 12 amino acids. CDR1 is GTSNPN and CDR2 is SVGIG in the germline V gene (reference sequence). V dropped 2 bases and J dropped 4 bases, with 7 bases sitting between them. The CDR3: CAWSRRADTQYF. CDR3 bases: TGTGCCTGGAGTCGGAGGGCAGATACGCAGTATTTT.

CDR3 residues: CASSLGASSSQETQYF. The CDR3 DNA is TGTGCCAGCAGCTTAGGAGCTAGCAGCAGCCAAGAGACCCAGTACTTC. This chain links TRBV11-2 with TRBJ2-5, with D possibly TRBD2 on 5 matching bases. The CDR3 contains 16 residues. V was pared by 1 base and J by 1 base, with 13 bases between. Germline CDR1 SGHAT, CDR2 FQNNGV.

The chain is built from TRBV10-3 and TRBJ2-7; 13 bases agree with TRBD2. Losses at the gene ends were 3 bases for V and 12 bases for J; bases not matched to a gene: 11. Per the germline V gene, CDR1 is ENHRY and CDR2 is SYGVKD. This CDR3 region has 15 residues. CDR3 in amino acids: CAISEGTSGIRDRYF. The CDR3 DNA sequence: TGTGCCATCAGTGAAGGGACTAGCGGGATCAGGGACCGGTACTTC.

The V call is TRBV18, the J call TRBJ2-3; D unresolved. The CDR3 totals 17 residues. The germline V gene has CDR1 KGHSH and CDR2 LQKENI. The V end was cut by 1 base, the J end by 2 bases, with 16 bases between. CDR3 protein: CASSPLQRGRDTDTQYF. CDR3 in DNA: TGTGCCAGCTCACCACTCCAGCGAGGCAGAGACACAGATACGCAGTATTTT.

The chain employs TRBV6-2 or TRBV6-3 and TRBJ2-7; 8 bases are a match to TRBD2. Trimming cost V 0 bases and J 0 bases; bases outside gene matches: 7. CDR3 length equals 17 residues. Germline lookup yields CDR1 MNHEY and CDR2 SVGEGT. CDR3 bases: TGTGCCAGCAGTTACTCGTTGGGCGGGAGGAACTCCTACGAGCAGTACTTC. It translates to CASSYSLGGRNSYEQYF.

This chain links TRBV2 with TRBJ1-4; the D gene is possibly TRBD1 (6 bases). CDR3 length: 16 amino acids. Germline V gives CDR1 SNHLY, CDR2 FYNNEI. V was pared by 2 bases and J by 4 bases, with 14 bases between. The CDR3 loop reads CASSEIGGQYNEKLFF. In DNA form, the CDR3 reads TGTGCCAGCAGTGAAATCGGAGGACAGTATAATGAAAAACTGTTTTTT.

J is TRBJ1-2 and V is TRBV4-3; 8 bases align to TRBD1. The CDR3 loop spans 14 amino acids. The germline V gene encodes CDR1 LGHNA and CDR2 YSLEER. V shed 4 bases and J 7 bases; nucleotides not matched to a gene: 8. CDR3 in DNA: TGCGCCAGCAGCCCTCAACAGGGGGTCGGTGGCTACACCTTC. Protein product: CASSPQQGVGGYTF.

The V call is TRBV18, the J call TRBJ2-1; TRBD1 is a possible D gene (6 bases). The ends were cut back, 1 base at V and 6 bases at J, with 7 bases in the middle. The length of the CDR3 is 13 residues. Germline V gives CDR1 KGHSH, CDR2 LQKENI. The CDR3 region has the DNA TGTGCCAGCTCACCACTACAGGGCAATGAGCAGTTCTTC. This sequence encodes CASSPLQGNEQFF.

This chain joins TRBV4-1 and TRBJ1-5; 8 positions agree with TRBD1. CDR3 length: 17 residues. Per the germline V gene, CDR1 is MGHRA and CDR2 is YSYEKL. V shed 2 bases, J shed 6 bases, and the junction held 12 bases outside the gene matches. Here the CDR3 DNA reads TGCGCCAGCAGCCAATCCACCCGACAGGGGCTAGGTCAGCCCCAGCATTTT. This sequence encodes CASSQSTRQGLGQPQHF.

This sequence joins TRBV5-6 and TRBJ1-1; D is unclear. Germline V CDR1 and CDR2: SGHDT, YYEEEE. The CDR3 has 14 amino acids. Trimming removed 2 bases at V and 6 bases at J, with 14 bases between. DNA for the CDR3: TGTGCCAGCAGCTTAGAGACAAACCCGCCTGAAGCTTTCTTT. Translation: CASSLETNPPEAFF.

J is TRBJ2-7 and V is TRBV28, with unresolved D. The V and J ends lost 5 bases and 0 bases respectively, with 11 bases between them. The germline gives CDR1 MDHEN, CDR2 SYDVKM. This CDR3 comprises 14 residues. CDR3: CASSDRSSSYEQYF. CDR3 sequence (DNA): TGTGCCAGCAGTGATAGGAGTAGCTCCTACGAGCAGTACTTC.

The V and J genes are TRBV6-5 and TRBJ1-3, with TRBD1 matching over 11 bases. This CDR3 has 15 amino acids. Germline V gene sequence: CDR1 MNHEY, CDR2 SVGAGI. V lost 4 bases and J lost 2; bases outside the gene matches: 1. The chain's CDR3 is CASSSDRGPGNTIYF. The DNA of the CDR3 is TGTGCCAGCAGTTCGGACAGGGGGCCTGGAAACACCATATATTTT.

The chain combines TRBV16 with TRBJ1-6; perhaps TRBD1 as D (6 bases). The CDR3 runs 15 residues. V was trimmed by 0 bases and J by 7 bases, leaving 10 bases between them. CDR1 and CDR2 from the germline V gene are KGHSY and FQNENV. Here the CDR3 DNA reads TGTGCCAGCAGCCAATCGAGGGGGGGCAATTCACCCCTCCACTTT. This codes for CASSQSRGGNSPLHF.

The CDR3 here is CATSRDPGYSYEQYF. CDR3 sequence (DNA): TGTGCCACCAGCAGAGATCCCGGTTACTCCTACGAGCAGTACTTC. The gene calls are TRBV15 and TRBJ2-7; D not certain. Germline V gene data show CDR1 as LNHNV and CDR2 as YYDKDF (reference sequence). The CDR3 contains 15 residues. Trimming removed 0 bases from V and 0 bases from J, with 9 bases in between. Using reference TRBV15 and TRBJ2-7 for the parts outside the CDR3, the full variable domain is DAMVIQNPRYQVTQFGKPVTLSCSQTLNHNVMYWYQQKSSQAPKLLFHYYDKDFNNEADTPDNFQSRRPNTSFCFLDIRSPGLGDTAMYLCATSRDPGYSYEQYFGPGTRLTVT.

The rearrangement links TRBV3-1 (or the pseudogene TRBV3-2) to TRBJ2-3, with no clear D. The CDR3 length is 15 residues. CDR1 is LGHDT and CDR2 is YNNKEL in the germline V gene (reference sequence). Between the trimmed V and J ends, which lost 0 bases and 0 bases, there was a span of 7 bases. CDR3 protein: CASSQDYSSTDTQYF. Here the CDR3 DNA reads TGTGCCAGCAGCCAAGACTATTCGAGCACAGATACGCAGTATTTT.

The chain has TRBV9 and TRBJ1-1, with 9 nucleotides matching TRBD1. Germline loops: CDR1 SGDLS, CDR2 YYNGEE. The J segment lost 3 bases and the V segment lost 0 bases, leaving 6 bases of the junction unmatched. The CDR3 runs 16 residues. CDR3 bases: TGTGCCAGCAGCGTAGGGTCTACAGGGGGCCACACTGAAGCTTTCTTT. Residues: CASSVGSTGGHTEAFF.

This clone appeared a few times. V and J are TRBV6-6 and TRBJ2-3; 12 bases line up with TRBD2. This CDR3 is 16 amino acids long. V trimming: 1 base; J trimming: 4 bases; junction bases outside the gene matches: 3. Germline V gene lookup returns CDR1 MNHNY and CDR2 SVGAGI (reference sequence). CDR3 in amino acids: CASSYWTSGTADTQYF. The CDR3 DNA reads as TGTGCCAGCAGTTACTGGACTAGCGGGACTGCAGATACGCAGTATTTT.

The rearrangement joins TRBV29-1 to TRBJ2-5, with 7 bases fitting TRBD1. The CDR3 length is 12 residues. Germline values: CDR1 SQVTM, CDR2 ANQGSEA. V lost 5 bases, J lost 2 bases, and 2 bases stayed unmatched. CDR3 loop: CSVRTGQETQYF. CDR3 DNA: TGCAGCGTTCGGACAGGTCAAGAGACCCAGTACTTC. The variable domain in full, with the rest retrieved from reference TRBV29-1 and TRBJ2-5, is SAVISQKPSRDICQRGTSLTIQCQVDSQVTMMFWYRQQPGQSLTLIATANQGSEATYESGFVIDKFPISRPNLTFSTLTVSNMSPEDSSIYLCSVRTGQETQYFGPGTRLLVL.

The rearrangement joins TRBV2 to TRBJ2-7, with 7 bases aligning to TRBD2. This CDR3 has 14 residues. V lost 3 bases and J lost 2; bases outside the gene matches: 4. The germline gives CDR1 SNHLY, CDR2 FYNNEI. The CDR3, as DNA: TGTGCCAGCAGTGATCGGACTAGAACCTACGAGCAGTACTTC. Encoded protein: CASSDRTRTYEQYF.

The DNA of the CDR3 is TGCGCCAGCAGCCCAACCCCACAGGGGAGAACTTTCTTT. Translating it yields CASSPTPQGRTFF. V gene TRBV4-3 combines with J gene TRBJ1-1; 7 positions match TRBD1. The ends lost 4 bases at V and 12 bases at J; junction bases unmatched: 11. CDR1 LGHNA and CDR2 YSLEER come from the germline V gene. The CDR3 runs to 13 residues.

The rearrangement links TRBV30 to TRBJ1-5, with TRBD1 as a possible D gene (6 bases). V shed 3 bases and J shed 5 bases, with 11 bases lying between them. From germline, CDR1 is GTSNPN and CDR2 SVGIG (reference sequence). The CDR3 runs to 13 residues. CDR3 coding DNA: TGTGCCTGGAGCCGGGACACCGATCAGCCCCAGCATTTT. This codes for CAWSRDTDQPQHF.

The chain couples TRBV14 to TRBJ1-6; D is unclear. Germline V gene data show CDR1 as SGHDN and CDR2 as FVKESK. The CDR3 spans 14 residues. V shed 4 bases and J shed 7 bases, with 11 bases lying between them. The CDR3 is CASSRLGGNSPLHF. The CDR3 DNA reads TGTGCCAGCAGCCGGCTAGGTGGGAATTCACCCCTCCACTTT.